The 28 T cell receptor beta chains in this list originate from one sample, sequenced in a study of PD-1 blockade in classical Hodgkin lymphoma. Relapse was seen in all patients after autologous stem cell transplantation, and brentuximab vedotin exposure was variable. Using immunoSEQ multiplex PCR, the repertoire was profiled, and TCRdb retains in-frame clones only, with some absent. The sample shows about 28,000 clones, less than 75% of them seen only once. The material was peripheral blood mononuclear cells (PBMCs), obtained before the second cycle of nivolumab. The receptor set was obtained from a human donor with classical Hodgkin lymphoma.

The table lists this clone with a few counts. The V call is TRBV11-2, the J call TRBJ1-2; 8 bases align to TRBD1. V trimming: 1 base; J trimming: 8 bases; junction bases outside the gene matches: 12. Germline V lookup: CDR1 SGHAT, CDR2 FQNNGV. The CDR3 totals 16 residues. CDR3 residues: CASSLGQGRGLRGYTF. The CDR3 DNA sequence: TGTGCCAGCAGCTTAGGTCAGGGCAGGGGGCTTCGAGGCTACACCTTC.

The CDR3 spells CASSLGSGVGANVLTF. The CDR3 region has the DNA TGTGCCAGCAGCTTAGGTAGTGGGGTAGGGGCCAACGTCCTGACTTTC. The chain has TRBV11-2 and TRBJ2-6, with no clear D. V lost 1 base to trimming and J lost 4 bases, with 11 bases between them. Germline V gives CDR1 SGHAT, CDR2 FQNNGV. The CDR3 extends over 16 amino acids.

The V gene is TRBV4-3, the J gene TRBJ2-3; 10 bases are shared with TRBD2. The CDR3 covers 16 residues. The germline V gene encodes CDR1 LGHNA and CDR2 YSLEER. V lost 6 bases to trimming and J lost 2 bases; unmatched junction nucleotides: 8. The DNA of the CDR3 is TGCGCCAGCAGTATCTCACTAGCGGGGCTCACAGATACGCAGTATTTT. This encodes CASSISLAGLTDTQYF.

This clone was detected only a few times. The gene calls are TRBV7-2 and TRBJ1-3, with TRBD1 as a possible D gene (5 bases). Germline values: CDR1 SGHTA, CDR2 FQGNSA. The CDR3 contains 14 residues. V lost 5 bases to trimming and J lost 6 bases, with 14 bases between them. CDR3 sequence (DNA): TGTGCCAGCAGCCTGGGGGGGGTCCCAAACACCATATATTTT. Encoded protein: CASSLGGVPNTIYF.

This clone was seen a handful of times. The chain couples TRBV19 to TRBJ2-1, with 8 positions matching TRBD2. J gave up 2 bases and V 5 bases, and 5 bases lay outside the gene matches. This CDR3 comprises 15 residues. Germline CDR1 reads LNHDA; CDR2 reads SQIVND (reference sequence). DNA for the CDR3: TGTGCCAGTAGTCAAGCGGGGGTAACCTACAATGAGCAGTTCTTC. Translating it yields CASSQAGVTYNEQFF.

The chain has TRBV19 and TRBJ1-5; no clear D gene. The CDR3 is made up of 14 amino acids. CDR1 is LNHDA, CDR2 SQIVND, per germline (reference sequence). With 5 bases removed from V and 5 bases from J, the gap between germline ends came to 13 bases. The CDR3 loop reads CASSFVGKDQPQHF. In nucleotides, the CDR3 is TGTGCCAGTAGTTTCGTGGGGAAGGATCAGCCCCAGCATTTT.

The chain employs TRBV25-1 and TRBJ2-6; no clear D gene. CDR1 is MGHDK and CDR2 is SYGVNS in the germline V gene. This CDR3 is 15 amino acids long. Trimming removed 3 bases at V and 0 bases at J, with 6 bases between. The CDR3 sequence is CASSEGFSGANVLTF. CDR3 coding DNA: TGTGCCAGCAGTGAGGGTTTCTCTGGGGCCAACGTCCTGACTTTC.

V gene TRBV27 combines with J gene TRBJ2-5, with 7 bases matching TRBD1. V was pared by 3 bases and J by 7 bases, with 17 bases of the junction left unmatched. Germline-derived CDR1 and CDR2 are MNHEY and SMNVEV (reference sequence). The CDR3 extends over 17 amino acids. CDR3 DNA sequence: TGTGCCAGCAGTTTCTCCTCTCATAAGGGGACAGTAGGGACCCAGTACTTC. Protein: CASSFSSHKGTVGTQYF.

This chain joins TRBV19 and TRBJ2-1; perhaps TRBD2 as D (6 bases). This CDR3 region has 16 residues. CDR1 and CDR2 (germline): LNHDA, SQIVND (reference sequence). Trimming shortened V by 0 bases and J by 2 bases, and 11 bases separated the two germline ends. The CDR3 loop is CASSIEGSGTYNEQFF. Written as DNA, the CDR3 is TGTGCCAGTAGTATAGAAGGTAGCGGAACCTACAATGAGCAGTTCTTC.

V usage is TRBV5-1 and J usage is TRBJ2-1; 8 nucleotides line up with TRBD1. The CDR3 totals 16 residues. Unmatched junction bases numbered 6, after V lost 2 bases and J lost 2 bases. Germline V lookup: CDR1 SGHRS, CDR2 YFSETQ. The CDR3 protein is CASSFVAGGPYNEQFF. CDR3 DNA sequence: TGCGCCAGCAGCTTCGTAGCAGGGGGCCCCTACAATGAGCAGTTCTTC.

The chain recombines TRBV7-9 with TRBJ2-2; D may correspond to TRBD1 or TRBD2 (5 bases each). Trimming removed 5 bases from V and 2 bases from J, with 12 bases in between. CDR3 length: 15 residues. From germline, CDR1 is SEHNR and CDR2 FQNEAQ (reference sequence). The CDR3 sequence: CASSLGTDNTGELFF. CDR3 DNA sequence: TGTGCCAGCAGCCTAGGGACCGATAACACCGGGGAGCTGTTTTTT. The full variable domain, in which reference TRBV7-9 and TRBJ2-2 provide the parts outside the CDR3, is DTGVSQNPRHKITKRGQNVTFRCDPISEHNRLYWYRQTLGQGPEFLTYFQNEAQLEKSRLLSDRFSAERPKGSFSTLEIQRTEQGDSAMYLCASSLGTDNTGELFFGEGSRLTVL.

In this sample, this clone turned up a few times. V and J are TRBV18 and TRBJ1-6; D is ambiguous. This CDR3 has 14 residues. Looked up from germline, CDR1 is KGHSH and CDR2 is LQKENI. With 4 bases removed from V and 11 bases from J, the gap between germline ends came to 15 bases. The CDR3: CASSQTGGMAPLHF. The CDR3 DNA follows: TGTGCCAGCTCACAAACCGGAGGCATGGCACCCCTCCACTTT.

CDR3 residues: CASRGKRTSVSSYEQYF. Written as DNA, the CDR3 is TGTGCCAGCAGGGGAAAACGGACTAGCGTGAGCTCCTACGAGCAGTACTTC. V gene TRBV2 combines with J gene TRBJ2-7, with 9 nucleotides matching TRBD2. The V gene's germline CDR1 is SNHLY and CDR2 FYNNEI. The CDR3 runs 17 residues. The V gene end was trimmed by 6 bases and the J gene end by 0 bases; junction bases not matched to a gene: 12.

The rearrangement links TRBV6-5 to TRBJ2-2; TRBD2 agrees at 13 bases. J was trimmed by 6 bases and V by 3 bases; bases with no gene match: 4. The length of the CDR3 is 16 residues. Germline V gives CDR1 MNHEY, CDR2 SVGAGI. The CDR3 reads CASSYTLAGGPGELFF. CDR3 DNA sequence: TGTGCCAGCAGTTATACACTAGCGGGAGGGCCCGGGGAGCTGTTTTTT.

Concerning this clone itself: Germline is not matched at one junction end, which may reflect a read error. Within the sample, other DNA sequences also encode this same CDR3. The V call is TRBV6-5, the J call TRBJ2-7; no clear D gene. Germline values: CDR1 MNHEY, CDR2 SVGAGI. The CDR3 covers 15 residues. The CDR3 DNA reads TGTGCCAGTAGTTACTCGTACCATAGTACCTACGAGCAGTACTTC. Its protein product is CASSYSYHSTYEQYF.

This clone occurred a few times. The chain carries TRBV4-1 and TRBJ1-4, with D unclear. V lost 1 base and J 6 bases, leaving 9 bases between the germline ends. Germline assignment: CDR1 MGHRA and CDR2 YSYEKL. This CDR3 is built from 14 residues. In DNA, the CDR3 is TGCGCCAGCAGCCAAGGGAGGAGGGATGAAAAACTGTTTTTT. Translating gives CASSQGRRDEKLFF.

The chain employs TRBV19 and TRBJ1-1; no clear D gene. V lost 6 bases and J lost 1, with 9 bases in between. The CDR3 has 13 amino acids. Germline loops: CDR1 LNHDA, CDR2 SQIVND (reference sequence). The CDR3 nucleotides are TGTGCCAGTAGCCTTACAGCGAACACTGAAGCTTTCTTT. Its protein is CASSLTANTEAFF.

V gene TRBV19 combines with J gene TRBJ1-1; D not resolved. The CDR3 totals 16 residues. Germline CDR1 reads LNHDA; CDR2 reads SQIVND (reference sequence). Trimming took off 5 bases at V and 0 bases at J, with 16 bases between the two ends. The chain's CDR3 is CASSAHRKHLNTEAFF. DNA for the CDR3: TGTGCCAGTAGTGCGCACAGAAAGCACTTGAACACTGAAGCTTTCTTT.

This chain uses TRBV7-9 with TRBJ2-2; tentatively, D is TRBD1 (6 bases). The CDR3 spans 15 residues. Trimming cost V 4 bases and J 2 bases, with 11 bases left between them. Germline values: CDR1 SEHNR, CDR2 FQNEAQ (reference sequence). The CDR3 DNA is TGTGCCAGCAGCTCGACAGGAGCTAACACCGGGGAGCTGTTTTTT. The encoded protein is CASSSTGANTGELFF.

The CDR3 loop is CASRTRLGDTQYF. In DNA form, the CDR3 reads TGTGCCAGCAGGACCAGACTAGGAGATACGCAGTATTTT. The chain couples TRBV28 to TRBJ2-3; possibly TRBD2 for D (6 bases). The V and J ends lost 6 bases and 5 bases respectively, with 12 bases between them. This CDR3 has 13 residues. Germline V gene data show CDR1 as MDHEN and CDR2 as SYDVKM.

The chain is built from TRBV20-1 and TRBJ1-2; D is undetermined. With 6 bases removed from V and 6 bases from J, the gap between germline ends came to 8 bases. The germline CDR1 and CDR2 sequences are DFQATT and SNEGSKA (reference sequence). The CDR3 sequence is 10 residues long. CDR3 in amino acids: CSADGDGYTF. The CDR3 DNA is TGCAGTGCCGACGGAGATGGCTACACCTTC.

The chain employs TRBV2 and TRBJ1-2; D might be TRBD1 (6 bases). The length of the CDR3 is 14 residues. Germline CDR1 is SNHLY and CDR2 is FYNNEI. Trimming removed 6 bases from V and 4 bases from J, with 15 bases in between. CDR3 loop: CASRGTTFAYGYTF. The CDR3 DNA follows: TGTGCCAGCAGGGGGACAACCTTTGCCTATGGCTACACCTTC.

V and J are TRBV10-1 and TRBJ2-7; 10 positions match TRBD1. Germline loops: CDR1 WNHNN, CDR2 SYGVQD (reference sequence). The CDR3 totals 14 residues. Trimming took 10 bases from V and 9 from J; bases not matched to a gene: 15. CDR3 nucleotide sequence: TGCGCCATAACCGGGACAGGGGATTACGAGTGGCAGTACGTC. Translation: CAITGTGDYEWQYV.

The V and J genes are TRBV6-5 and TRBJ1-1, with D hard to call. The CDR3 spans 14 residues. Trimming took off 7 bases at V and 6 bases at J, with 18 bases between the two ends. Per germline, CDR1 MNHEY and CDR2 SVGAGI. CDR3 sequence: CASTPLRVEAEAFF. The CDR3 DNA reads TGTGCCAGCACCCCCCTTAGGGTCGAGGCTGAAGCTTTCTTT.

This clone was seen just once. The V call is TRBV2, the J call TRBJ2-5, with D possibly matching TRBD2 (5 bases). Deletions cut 8 bases from V and 4 bases from J, with 17 bases between. From germline, CDR1 is SNHLY and CDR2 FYNNEI. The CDR3 has 14 amino acids. CDR3 sequence: CASSEGTRIETQYF. In DNA form, the CDR3 reads TGTGCCAGCTCCGAGGGAACAAGGATAGAGACCCAGTACTTC.

The rearrangement uses TRBV9 and TRBJ1-1; no reliable D call. The CDR3 is 17 amino acids. Trimming pared 0 bases from V and 0 bases from J, leaving 15 bases between. The germline V gene has CDR1 SGDLS and CDR2 YYNGEE. This CDR3 reads CASSVGAGSFMNTEAFF. For the CDR3, the DNA is TGTGCCAGCAGCGTAGGGGCAGGCTCATTTATGAACACTGAAGCTTTCTTT.

This chain joins TRBV19 and TRBJ2-6, with a possible D match to TRBD1 (5 bases). V was cut by 3 bases and J by 2 bases, with 14 bases left in between. The CDR3 consists of 17 residues. Germline V gene data show CDR1 as LNHDA and CDR2 as SQIVND (reference sequence). The CDR3 region is CASSILGLGAGANVLTF. In DNA, the CDR3 is TGTGCCAGTAGTATTCTGGGGCTTGGTGCTGGGGCCAACGTCCTGACTTTC.

The chain couples TRBV28 to TRBJ1-3, with a tentative D call TRBD1 (5 bases). This CDR3 comprises 16 residues. In germline, CDR1 is MDHEN, CDR2 SYDVKM. The V gene lost 5 bases and the J gene lost 0 bases, with 14 bases spanning the gap. As DNA, the CDR3 is TGTGCCAGCAGTGCACCGGGACGTAGCTCTGGAAACACCATATATTTT. Translating gives CASSAPGRSSGNTIYF.